This is a list of T cell receptor beta chains from one sample in a study of blood T cell repertoires in COVID-19. Sequencing used immunoSEQ multiplex PCR; TCRdb keeps in-frame clones, though not all of them. The table shows roughly 300,000 clones, with approximately 82% occurring only once. The sequencing input was peripheral blood. These receptor sequences come from a woman aged 50 to 60 with acute or convalescent COVID-19. The CDR3 runs from the conserved cysteine through the conserved F or W. The order of the fields is clone size, V gene, J gene, D gene, CDR3 DNA, CDR3 protein. A D gene is named only where the DNA matches it firmly. Clone size appears in some rows only: once, few, many, or a class for an expanded clone.

clone_size: -; v_call: TRBV2; j_call: TRBJ1-1; d_call: TRBD1; cdr3_nt: TGTGCCAGCAGTCCGACAGGGCCTGAAGCTTTCTTT; cdr3_aa: CASSPTGPEAFF
clone_size: -; v_call: TRBV3-1/TRBV3-2; j_call: TRBJ1-1; d_call: -; cdr3_nt: TGTGCCAGCAGCCAAGTACGCAGGGGCCGCGCTGAAGCTTTCTTT; cdr3_aa: CASSQVRRGRAEAFF
clone_size: -; v_call: TRBV5-1; j_call: TRBJ1-5; d_call: TRBD1; cdr3_nt: TGCGCCAGCAGCCAAACAGGGGGCTTGGGTCAGCCCCAGCATTTT; cdr3_aa: CASSQTGGLGQPQHF
clone_size: once; v_call: TRBV5-1; j_call: TRBJ1-1; d_call: TRBD1; cdr3_nt: TGCGCCAGCAGGGAGGGACAGGGGCTAATGAACACTGAAGCTTTCTTT; cdr3_aa: CASREGQGLMNTEAFF
clone_size: -; v_call: TRBV6-5; j_call: TRBJ1-1; d_call: -; cdr3_nt: TGTGCCAGCACCCCGACGGGAAACATGAACACTGAAGCTTTCTTT; cdr3_aa: CASTPTGNMNTEAFF
clone_size: -; v_call: TRBV19; j_call: TRBJ1-3; d_call: -; cdr3_nt: TGTGCCAGCCTCCGCGGTAGCTCTGGAAACACCATATATTTT; cdr3_aa: CASLRGSSGNTIYF
clone_size: -; v_call: TRBV9; j_call: TRBJ2-2; d_call: TRBD2; cdr3_nt: TGTGCCAGCAGCGTAGGCGGGAGTGGTCCGAACACCGGGGAGCTGTTTTTT; cdr3_aa: CASSVGGSGPNTGELFF
clone_size: -; v_call: TRBV3-1/TRBV3-2; j_call: TRBJ1-1; d_call: -; cdr3_nt: TGTGCCAGCAGCTCCCCCGCTGAAGCTTTCTTT; cdr3_aa: CASSSPAEAFF
clone_size: once; v_call: TRBV18; j_call: TRBJ2-2; d_call: TRBD2; cdr3_nt: TGTGCCAGCTCACCAGTCACTAGCGGGACCGGGGAGCTGTTTTTT; cdr3_aa: CASSPVTSGTGELFF
clone_size: -; v_call: TRBV9; j_call: TRBJ2-5; d_call: TRBD1; cdr3_nt: TGTGCCAGCAGCGTAGGGGGGACAGGGAGCGGTGTAGAGACCCAGTACTTC; cdr3_aa: CASSVGGTGSGVETQYF
clone_size: -; v_call: TRBV2; j_call: TRBJ1-2; d_call: -; cdr3_nt: TGTGCCAGCAGTGCCTGGATGGGAGGGGAGGGCTACACCTTC; cdr3_aa: CASSAWMGGEGYTF
clone_size: once; v_call: TRBV6-4; j_call: TRBJ1-6; d_call: TRBD1; cdr3_nt: TGTGCCAGCAGTGAAGGTTCAGGGGGGAATTCACCCCTCCACTTT; cdr3_aa: CASSEGSGGNSPLHF
clone_size: -; v_call: TRBV5-4; j_call: TRBJ1-2; d_call: -; cdr3_nt: TGTGCCAGCAGCTTGGCCCCCCAGGCCTATGGCTACACCTTC; cdr3_aa: CASSLAPQAYGYTF
clone_size: -; v_call: TRBV18; j_call: TRBJ1-5; d_call: -; cdr3_nt: TGTGCCAGCTCATCGACAGGTCTGGGGGGGGCCCAGCATTTT; cdr3_aa: CASSSTGLGGAQHF
clone_size: -; v_call: TRBV5-1; j_call: TRBJ2-3; d_call: TRBD1; cdr3_nt: TGCGCCAGCAGCTCAGGACAGGGGGAAGATACGCAGTATTTT; cdr3_aa: CASSSGQGEDTQYF
clone_size: -; v_call: TRBV19; j_call: TRBJ2-3; d_call: -; cdr3_nt: TGTGCCAGTAGCAACACAGATACGCAGTATTTT; cdr3_aa: CASSNTDTQYF
clone_size: -; v_call: TRBV28; j_call: TRBJ2-5; d_call: TRBD1; cdr3_nt: TGTGCCAGCAGTTCCCCAACCTCGGACAGGGCCCAAGAGACCCAGTACTTC; cdr3_aa: CASSSPTSDRAQETQYF
clone_size: -; v_call: TRBV10-1; j_call: TRBJ1-2; d_call: TRBD1; cdr3_nt: TGCGCCAGCAGTAGGGGACAGGGGGCGCGGGGCTACACCTTC; cdr3_aa: CASSRGQGARGYTF
clone_size: -; v_call: TRBV12-3/TRBV12-4; j_call: TRBJ1-5; d_call: -; cdr3_nt: TGTGCCAGCAGTTTTCAGGGGCTTCAGCCCCAGCATTTT; cdr3_aa: CASSFQGLQPQHF
clone_size: -; v_call: TRBV5-1; j_call: TRBJ1-1; d_call: -; cdr3_nt: TGCGCCAGCAGCGATCCTGACAGAGCGAACACTGAAGCTTTCTTT; cdr3_aa: CASSDPDRANTEAFF
clone_size: -; v_call: TRBV5-1; j_call: TRBJ2-1; d_call: TRBD1; cdr3_nt: TGCGCCAGCAGGTTAGGGACAGGACTTTACAATGAGCAGTTCTTC; cdr3_aa: CASRLGTGLYNEQFF
clone_size: few; v_call: TRBV14; j_call: TRBJ1-1; d_call: TRBD1; cdr3_nt: TGTGCCAGCAGCCAAGATTGGAGGGGGCAGAACACTGAAGCTTTCTTT; cdr3_aa: CASSQDWRGQNTEAFF
clone_size: -; v_call: TRBV4-1; j_call: TRBJ2-1; d_call: -; cdr3_nt: TGCGCCAGCAGCCGACAACCTAATACAGGGAATGAGCAGTTCTTC; cdr3_aa: CASSRQPNTGNEQFF
clone_size: -; v_call: TRBV7-9; j_call: TRBJ1-2; d_call: TRBD1; cdr3_nt: TGTGCCAGCAGCTTCTTAACAGGGGGCGAACTTGGCTACACCTTC; cdr3_aa: CASSFLTGGELGYTF
clone_size: -; v_call: TRBV5-1; j_call: TRBJ2-1; d_call: TRBD1; cdr3_nt: TGCGCCAGCAGCTTGGGTCAGGGGGCTTCCAATGAGCAGTTCTTC; cdr3_aa: CASSLGQGASNEQFF
clone_size: -; v_call: TRBV10-3; j_call: TRBJ1-1; d_call: TRBD1; cdr3_nt: TGTGCCATCCGGACAGGGGAGAACACTGAAGCTTTCTTT; cdr3_aa: CAIRTGENTEAFF
clone_size: -; v_call: TRBV10-3; j_call: TRBJ2-1; d_call: TRBD2; cdr3_nt: TGTGCCATCAGAGAGGATAGCGGGAGTGACAATGAGCAGTTCTTC; cdr3_aa: CAIREDSGSDNEQFF
clone_size: -; v_call: TRBV27; j_call: TRBJ2-3; d_call: TRBD1; cdr3_nt: TGTGCCAGCACAGAACAGGGGATGAGGACAGATACGCAGTATTTT; cdr3_aa: CASTEQGMRTDTQYF
clone_size: -; v_call: TRBV29-1; j_call: TRBJ2-1; d_call: -; cdr3_nt: TGCAGCGTTGAGGTTGGAGGGAATGAGCAGTTCTTC; cdr3_aa: CSVEVGGNEQFF
clone_size: -; v_call: TRBV3-1/TRBV3-2; j_call: TRBJ2-2; d_call: TRBD1; cdr3_nt: TGTGCCAGCAGCCAAGACCCGGGACAGGGAGGCCCAGGGTACACCGGGGAGCTGTTTTTT; cdr3_aa: CASSQDPGQGGPGYTGELFF
clone_size: few; v_call: TRBV5-4; j_call: TRBJ1-6; d_call: -; cdr3_nt: TGTGCCAGCAGCTTGGGGGCCAGAGAAAATTCACCCCTCCACTTT; cdr3_aa: CASSLGARENSPLHF
clone_size: -; v_call: TRBV5-5; j_call: TRBJ1-2; d_call: -; cdr3_nt: TGTGCCAGCAGCTTGTCCAGGGCGAATTATGGCTACACCTTC; cdr3_aa: CASSLSRANYGYTF